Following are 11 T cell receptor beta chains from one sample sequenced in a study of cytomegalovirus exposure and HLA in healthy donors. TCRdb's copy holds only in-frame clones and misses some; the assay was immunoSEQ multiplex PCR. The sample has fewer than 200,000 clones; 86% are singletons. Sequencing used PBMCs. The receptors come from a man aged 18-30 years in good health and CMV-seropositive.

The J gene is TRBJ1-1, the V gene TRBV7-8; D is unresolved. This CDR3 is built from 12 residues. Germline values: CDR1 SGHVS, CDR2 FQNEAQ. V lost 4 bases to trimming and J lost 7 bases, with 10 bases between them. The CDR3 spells CASSSLRVEAFF. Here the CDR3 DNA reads TGTGCCAGCAGCTCCCTACGGGTTGAAGCTTTCTTT.

CDR3: CSVEERVAGATHYEQYF. CDR3 coding DNA: TGCAGCGTTGAAGAGAGAGTAGCGGGGGCGACCCACTACGAGCAGTACTTC. The rearrangement links TRBV29-1 to TRBJ2-7; 9 positions agree with TRBD2. CDR3 size: 17 residues. Germline trimming cut 0 bases from V and 3 bases from J; bases unmatched to any gene: 12. Germline values: CDR1 SQVTM, CDR2 ANQGSEA.

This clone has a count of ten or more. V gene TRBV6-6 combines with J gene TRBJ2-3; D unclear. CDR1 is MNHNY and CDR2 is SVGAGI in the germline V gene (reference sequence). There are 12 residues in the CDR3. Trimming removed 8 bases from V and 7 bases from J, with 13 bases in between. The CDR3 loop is CASGDFAYTQYF. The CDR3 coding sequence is TGTGCCAGCGGCGACTTCGCTTATACGCAGTATTTT.

The CDR3 nucleotides read TGTGCCAGCAGTGCGATCCGGGACAGGAGAGCAACGGATACGCAGTATTTT. Translated: CASSAIRDRRATDTQYF. J is TRBJ2-3 and V is TRBV6-1; 8 bases fit TRBD1. V lost 4 bases and J lost 6; bases outside the gene matches: 15. The CDR3 totals 17 residues. Per germline, CDR1 MNHNS and CDR2 SASEGT.

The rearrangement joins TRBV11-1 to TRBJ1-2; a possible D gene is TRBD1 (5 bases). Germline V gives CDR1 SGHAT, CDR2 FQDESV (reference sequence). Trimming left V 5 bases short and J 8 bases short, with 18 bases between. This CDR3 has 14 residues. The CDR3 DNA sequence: TGTGCCAGCAGCGCTCAAACAGGACACGGGGGCTACACCTTC. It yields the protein CASSAQTGHGGYTF.

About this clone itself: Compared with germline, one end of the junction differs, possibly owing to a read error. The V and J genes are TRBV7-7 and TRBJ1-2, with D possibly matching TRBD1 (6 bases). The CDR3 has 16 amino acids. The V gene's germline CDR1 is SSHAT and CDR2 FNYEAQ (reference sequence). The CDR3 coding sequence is TGTGCTAGCAGCTTAGTCAGGGGAAGAGGGTGCTATGGCTACACCTTC. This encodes CASSLVRGRGCYGYTF. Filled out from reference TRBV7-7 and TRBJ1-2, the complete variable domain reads GAGVSQSPRYKVTKRGQDVTLRCDPISSHATLYWYQQALGQGPEFLTYFNYEAQPDKSGLPSDRFSAERPEGSISTLTIQRTEQRDSAMYRCASSLVRGRGCYGYTFGSGTRLTVV.

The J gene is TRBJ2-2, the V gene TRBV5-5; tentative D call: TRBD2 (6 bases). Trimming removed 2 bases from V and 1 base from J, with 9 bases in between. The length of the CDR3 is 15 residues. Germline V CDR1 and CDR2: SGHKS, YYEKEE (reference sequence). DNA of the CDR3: TGTGCCAGCAGCTTCCGGGGACTGAACACCGGGGAGCTGTTTTTT. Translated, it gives CASSFRGLNTGELFF.

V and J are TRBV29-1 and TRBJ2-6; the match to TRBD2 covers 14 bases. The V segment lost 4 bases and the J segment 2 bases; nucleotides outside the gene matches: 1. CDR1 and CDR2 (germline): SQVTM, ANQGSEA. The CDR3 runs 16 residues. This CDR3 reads CSVVGLAGAGANVLTF. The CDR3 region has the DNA TGCAGCGTTGTGGGACTAGCGGGAGCTGGGGCCAACGTCCTGACTTTC.

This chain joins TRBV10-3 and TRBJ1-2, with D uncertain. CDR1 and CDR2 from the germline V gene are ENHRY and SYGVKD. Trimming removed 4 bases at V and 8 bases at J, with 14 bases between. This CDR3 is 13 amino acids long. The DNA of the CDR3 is TGTGCCATCAGTGTTCCGGGGTCGGACGGCTACACCTTC. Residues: CAISVPGSDGYTF.

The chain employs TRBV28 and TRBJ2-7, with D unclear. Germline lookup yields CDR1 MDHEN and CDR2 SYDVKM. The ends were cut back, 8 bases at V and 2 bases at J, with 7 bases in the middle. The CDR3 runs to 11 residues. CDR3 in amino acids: CASSVTYEQYF. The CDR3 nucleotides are TGTGCCAGCTCGGTTACCTACGAGCAGTACTTC.

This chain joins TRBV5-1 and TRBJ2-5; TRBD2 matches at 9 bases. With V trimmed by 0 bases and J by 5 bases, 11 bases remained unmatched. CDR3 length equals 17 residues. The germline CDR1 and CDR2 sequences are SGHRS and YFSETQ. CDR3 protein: CASSLVGSGSSGETQYF. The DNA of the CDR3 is TGCGCCAGCAGCTTGGTCGGTAGCGGGAGTTCCGGGGAGACCCAGTACTTC.